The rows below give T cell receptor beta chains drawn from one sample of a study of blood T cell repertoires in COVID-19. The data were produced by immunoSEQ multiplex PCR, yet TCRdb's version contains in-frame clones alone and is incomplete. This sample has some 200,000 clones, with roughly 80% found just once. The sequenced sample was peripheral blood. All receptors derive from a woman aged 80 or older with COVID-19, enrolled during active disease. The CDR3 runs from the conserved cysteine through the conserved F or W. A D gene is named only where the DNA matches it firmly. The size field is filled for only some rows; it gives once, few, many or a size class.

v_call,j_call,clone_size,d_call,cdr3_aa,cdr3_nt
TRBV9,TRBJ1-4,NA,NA,CASSLDGGGTNEKLFF,TGTGCCAGCAGCTTAGACGGGGGAGGCACTAATGAAAAACTGTTTTTT
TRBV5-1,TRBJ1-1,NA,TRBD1,CASSSGTANTEAFF,TGCGCCAGCAGCTCCGGGACAGCGAACACTGAAGCTTTCTTT
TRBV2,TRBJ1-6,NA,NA,CASRGGYNSPLHF,TGTGCCAGCAGGGGCGGGTATAATTCACCCCTCCACTTT
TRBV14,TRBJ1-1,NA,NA,CASSQGSTGAFF,TGTGCCAGCAGCCAAGGTTCCACCGGGGCTTTCTTT
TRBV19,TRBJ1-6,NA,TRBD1,CASSLRQGKDAPPGYNSPLHF,TGTGCCAGTAGTTTACGACAGGGGAAGGACGCCCCTCCCGGCTATAATTCACCCCTCCACTTT
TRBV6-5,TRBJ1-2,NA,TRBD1,CASSYETGGNGYTF,TGTGCCAGCAGTTACGAGACAGGGGGCAATGGCTACACCTTC
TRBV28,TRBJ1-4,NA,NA,CASRPPREGGEKLFF,TGTGCCAGCAGACCCCCCCGGGAGGGGGGTGAAAAACTGTTTTTT
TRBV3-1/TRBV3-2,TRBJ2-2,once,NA,CASSPRVEGTGELFF,TGTGCCAGCAGCCCGCGGGTCGAGGGCACCGGGGAGCTGTTTTTT
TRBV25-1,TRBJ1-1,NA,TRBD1,CASSAGTATEAFF,TGTGCCAGCAGTGCAGGGACAGCAACTGAAGCTTTCTTT
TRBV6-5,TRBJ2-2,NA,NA,CASSYSVTVTGELFF,TGTGCCAGCAGTTACTCGGTGACAGTCACCGGGGAGCTGTTTTTT
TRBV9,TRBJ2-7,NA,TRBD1,CASSVGQGPSYEQYF,TGTGCCAGCAGCGTAGGACAGGGGCCCTCCTACGAGCAGTACTTC
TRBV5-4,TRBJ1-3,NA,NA,CASSLDAGGNTIYF,TGTGCCAGCAGCTTGGACGCGGGGGGAAACACCATATATTTT
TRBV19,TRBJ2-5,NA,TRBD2,CASSLSSGLVTQYF,TGTGCCAGTAGTCTTTCCTCAGGACTAGTGACCCAGTACTTC
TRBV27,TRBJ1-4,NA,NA,CASSLVGATTNEKLFF,TGTGCCAGCAGTTTAGTTGGGGCAACAACTAATGAAAAACTGTTTTTT
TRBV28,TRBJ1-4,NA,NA,CASRPGQPNEKLFF,TGTGCCAGCCGCCCGGGACAACCTAATGAAAAACTGTTTTTT
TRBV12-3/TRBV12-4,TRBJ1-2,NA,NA,CASSYPVGDGYTF,TGTGCCAGCAGTTACCCCGTTGGAGATGGCTACACCTTC
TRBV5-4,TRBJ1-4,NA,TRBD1,CASSLTGASEKLFF,TGTGCCAGCAGCTTGACAGGGGCTAGTGAAAAACTGTTTTTT
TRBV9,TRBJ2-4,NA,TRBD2,CASSVDGGVENIQYF,TGTGCCAGCAGCGTAGACGGGGGGGTAGAAAACATTCAGTACTTC
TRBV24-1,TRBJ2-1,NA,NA,CATSDQRYSSYNEQFF,TGTGCCACCAGTGATCAGCGGTACAGCTCCTACAATGAGCAGTTCTTC
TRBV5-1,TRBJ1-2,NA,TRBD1,CASAPQGVPYGYTF,TGCGCCAGTGCCCCTCAGGGGGTACCATATGGCTACACCTTC
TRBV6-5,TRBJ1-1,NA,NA,CASSSGFPEAFF,TGTGCCAGCAGTTCGGGGTTTCCTGAAGCTTTCTTT
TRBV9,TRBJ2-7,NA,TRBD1,CASSVGGQAREQYF,TGTGCCAGCAGCGTGGGGGGACAGGCGAGGGAGCAGTACTTC